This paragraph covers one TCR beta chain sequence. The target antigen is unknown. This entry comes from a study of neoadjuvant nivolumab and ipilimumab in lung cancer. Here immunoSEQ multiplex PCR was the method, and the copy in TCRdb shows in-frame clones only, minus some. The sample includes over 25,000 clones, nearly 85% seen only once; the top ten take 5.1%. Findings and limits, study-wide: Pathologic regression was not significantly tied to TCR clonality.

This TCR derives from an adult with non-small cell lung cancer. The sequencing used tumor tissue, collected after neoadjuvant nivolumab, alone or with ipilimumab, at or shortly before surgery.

The CDR3 DNA is TGTGCCAGCAGACCCAGGGCTACTGAAGCTTTCTTT. It is translated as CASRPRATEAFF. The V call is TRBV25-1, the J call TRBJ1-1, with D possibly matching TRBD1 (5 bases). Germline CDR1 and CDR2: MGHDK and SYGVNS. V was trimmed by 6 bases and J by 5 bases, leaving 10 bases between them. CDR3 length: 12 residues.